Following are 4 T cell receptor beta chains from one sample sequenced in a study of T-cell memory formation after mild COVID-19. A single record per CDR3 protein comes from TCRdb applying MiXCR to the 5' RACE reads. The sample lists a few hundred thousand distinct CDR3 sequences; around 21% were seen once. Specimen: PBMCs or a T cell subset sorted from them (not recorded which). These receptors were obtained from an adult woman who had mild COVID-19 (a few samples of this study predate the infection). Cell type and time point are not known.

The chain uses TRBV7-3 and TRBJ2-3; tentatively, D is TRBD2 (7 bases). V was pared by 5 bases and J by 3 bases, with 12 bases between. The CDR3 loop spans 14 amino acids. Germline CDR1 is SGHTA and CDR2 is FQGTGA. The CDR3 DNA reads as TGTGCCAGCAGCGGGGGGGCCACGACAGATACGCAGTATTTT. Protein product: CASSGGATTDTQYF.

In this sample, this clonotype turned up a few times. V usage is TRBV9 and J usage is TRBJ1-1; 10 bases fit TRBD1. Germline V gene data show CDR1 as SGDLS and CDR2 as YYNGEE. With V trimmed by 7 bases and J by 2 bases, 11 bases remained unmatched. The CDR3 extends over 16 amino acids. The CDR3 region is CASSAGTGVDNTEAFF. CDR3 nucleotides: TGTGCCAGCTCCGCGGGGACAGGGGTCGATAACACTGAAGCTTTCTTT.

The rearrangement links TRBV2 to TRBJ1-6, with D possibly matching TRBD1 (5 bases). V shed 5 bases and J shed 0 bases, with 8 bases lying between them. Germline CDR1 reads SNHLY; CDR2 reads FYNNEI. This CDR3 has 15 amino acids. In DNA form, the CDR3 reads TGTGCCAGCAGTCGACAGTTCTCCTATAATTCACCCCTCCACTTT. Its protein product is CASSRQFSYNSPLHF.

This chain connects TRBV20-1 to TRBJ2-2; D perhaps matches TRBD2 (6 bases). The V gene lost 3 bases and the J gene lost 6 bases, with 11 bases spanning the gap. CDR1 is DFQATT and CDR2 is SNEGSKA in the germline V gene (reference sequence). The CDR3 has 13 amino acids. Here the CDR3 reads CSASYGGSGELFF. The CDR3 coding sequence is TGCAGTGCTAGTTACGGGGGTTCCGGGGAGCTGTTTTTT.